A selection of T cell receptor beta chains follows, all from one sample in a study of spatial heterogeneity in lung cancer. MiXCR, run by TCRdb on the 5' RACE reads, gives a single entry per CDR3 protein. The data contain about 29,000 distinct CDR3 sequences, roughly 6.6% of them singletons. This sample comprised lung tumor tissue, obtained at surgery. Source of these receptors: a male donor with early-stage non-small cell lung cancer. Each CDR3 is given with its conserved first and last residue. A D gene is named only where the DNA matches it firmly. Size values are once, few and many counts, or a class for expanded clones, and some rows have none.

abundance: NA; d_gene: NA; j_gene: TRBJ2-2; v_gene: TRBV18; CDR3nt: TGTGCCAGCTCTGGACAGATCACCGGGGAGCTGTTTTTT; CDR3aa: CASSGQITGELFF
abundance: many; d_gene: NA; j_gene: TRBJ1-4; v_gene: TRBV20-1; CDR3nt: TGCAGTGCTAGAGTTCGACTTGATGAAAAACTGTTTTTT; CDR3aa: CSARVRLDEKLFF
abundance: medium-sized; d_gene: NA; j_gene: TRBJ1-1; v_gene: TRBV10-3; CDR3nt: TGTGCCATCAGTGGGGGTACGGTCAAAGGACCGGGGGGCTACACTGAAGCTTTCTTT; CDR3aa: CAISGGTVKGPGGYTEAFF
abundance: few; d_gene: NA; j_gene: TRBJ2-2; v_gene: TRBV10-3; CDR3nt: TGTGCCATCAGTAGCAGCCGGGACCCCTCGAACACCGGGGAGCTGTTTTTT; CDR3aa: CAISSSRDPSNTGELFF
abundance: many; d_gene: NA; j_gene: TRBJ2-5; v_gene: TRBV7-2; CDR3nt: TGTGCCAGCAGCTTAGCCGGGACGAAGACCCAGTACTTC; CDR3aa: CASSLAGTKTQYF
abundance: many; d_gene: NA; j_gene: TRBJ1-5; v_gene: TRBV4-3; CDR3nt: TGCGCCAGCAGCCAAGATAGAAGGCAGTCCAATCAGCCCCAGCATTTT; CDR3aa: CASSQDRRQSNQPQHF
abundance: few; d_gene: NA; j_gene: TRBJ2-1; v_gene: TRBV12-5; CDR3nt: TGTGCTAGTGGTTGGGGAGGAAGGGGGATCTCCTACAATGAGCAGTTCTTC; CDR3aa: CASGWGGRGISYNEQFF
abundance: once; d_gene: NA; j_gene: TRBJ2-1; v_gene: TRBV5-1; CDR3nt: TGCGCCAGCAGCTTCCGGCCTAACAATGAGCAGTTCTTC; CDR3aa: CASSFRPNNEQFF
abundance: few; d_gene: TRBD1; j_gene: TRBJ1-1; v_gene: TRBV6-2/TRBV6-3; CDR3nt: TGTGCCAGCAGTTACTTAGGACAGGCCAACACTGAAGCTTTCTTT; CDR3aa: CASSYLGQANTEAFF
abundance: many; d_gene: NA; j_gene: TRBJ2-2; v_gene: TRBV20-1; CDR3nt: TGCAGTGCTAGTGGGGAACAGAACACCGGGGAGCTGTTTTTT; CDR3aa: CSASGEQNTGELFF
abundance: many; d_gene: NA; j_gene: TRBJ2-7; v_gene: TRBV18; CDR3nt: TGTGCCAGCTCATCAAACGGAGGGGTCTACGAGCAGTACTTC; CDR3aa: CASSSNGGVYEQYF
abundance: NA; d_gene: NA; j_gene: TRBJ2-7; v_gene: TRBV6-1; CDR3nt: TGTGCCAGCAGTTTAGGGACCAACCTACGCCACGAGCAGTACTTC; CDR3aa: CASSLGTNLRHEQYF
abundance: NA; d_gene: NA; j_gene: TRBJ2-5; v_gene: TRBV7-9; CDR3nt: TGTGCCAGCAGCCGTTTAGTTGAGACCCAGTACTTC; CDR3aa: CASSRLVETQYF
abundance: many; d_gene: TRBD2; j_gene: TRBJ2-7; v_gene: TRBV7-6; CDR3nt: TGTGCCAGCAGCCCGGGGGGGCTTTACGAGCAGTACTTC; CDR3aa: CASSPGGLYEQYF
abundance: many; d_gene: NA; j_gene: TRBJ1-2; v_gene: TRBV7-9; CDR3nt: TGTGCCAGCAGCTTAGCCCGGGGCACCTCTAACTATGGCTACACCTTC; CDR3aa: CASSLARGTSNYGYTF
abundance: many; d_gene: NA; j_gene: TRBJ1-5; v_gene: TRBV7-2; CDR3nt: TGTGCCAGCAGCCGGGACGGGGAAAATCAGCCCCAGCATTTT; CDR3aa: CASSRDGENQPQHF
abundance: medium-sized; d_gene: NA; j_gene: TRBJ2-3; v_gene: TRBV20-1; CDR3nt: TGCAGTGCTAGAGATTGGGCAGGGCCATCCACAGATACGCAGTATTTT; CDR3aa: CSARDWAGPSTDTQYF
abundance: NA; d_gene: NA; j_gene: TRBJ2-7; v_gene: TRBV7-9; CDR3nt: TGTGCCAGCAGCCCGTTGTACGAGCAGTACTTC; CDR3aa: CASSPLYEQYF
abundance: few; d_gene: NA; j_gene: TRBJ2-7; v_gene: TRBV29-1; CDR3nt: TGCAGCGTTTCTGACCCATGGAGCTCCTACGAGCAGTACTTC; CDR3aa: CSVSDPWSSYEQYF
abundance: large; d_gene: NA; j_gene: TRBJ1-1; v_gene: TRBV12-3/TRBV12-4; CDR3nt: TGTGCCAGCAGTTACCGCCTGAACACTGAAGCTTTCTTT; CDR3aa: CASSYRLNTEAFF